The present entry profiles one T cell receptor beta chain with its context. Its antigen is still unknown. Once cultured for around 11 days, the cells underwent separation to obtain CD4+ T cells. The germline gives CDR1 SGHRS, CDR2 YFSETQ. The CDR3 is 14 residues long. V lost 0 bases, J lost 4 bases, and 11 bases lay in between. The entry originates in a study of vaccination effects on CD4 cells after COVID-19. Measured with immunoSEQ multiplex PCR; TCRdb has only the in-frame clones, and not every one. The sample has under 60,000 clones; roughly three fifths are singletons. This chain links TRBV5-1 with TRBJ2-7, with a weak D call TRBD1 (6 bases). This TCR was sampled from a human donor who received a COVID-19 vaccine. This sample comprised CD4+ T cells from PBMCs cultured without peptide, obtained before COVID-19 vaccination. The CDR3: CASSLDRDRYEQYF. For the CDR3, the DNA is TGCGCCAGCAGCTTGGACAGGGATAGGTACGAGCAGTACTTC.